Below, 28 T cell receptor beta chains from the same sample are listed, as sequenced in a study of T cell changes during pregnancy in multiple sclerosis. Assay: immunoSEQ multiplex PCR; the TCRdb copy retains only in-frame clones and omits some. The sample has 73,000 or so clones, about 90% seen once; the top ten hold over 0.65%. The sequencing here drew on peripheral blood, taken in the second trimester of pregnancy. These receptors were obtained from a female donor with multiple sclerosis, enrolled in a pregnancy study.

The rearrangement uses TRBV6-5 and TRBJ1-2, with D maybe TRBD1 (5 bases). CDR3 length: 13 amino acids. With 8 bases removed from V and 7 bases from J, the gap between germline ends came to 17 bases. Germline V lookup: CDR1 MNHEY, CDR2 SVGAGI. The CDR3 spells CASVRSGGFGYTF. The CDR3 nucleotides are TGTGCCAGCGTTCGGTCGGGGGGGTTTGGCTACACCTTC.

The chain has TRBV7-9 and TRBJ2-2; D may be TRBD2 (6 bases). Per the germline V gene, CDR1 is SEHNR and CDR2 is FQNEAQ (reference sequence). The V end lost 3 bases, the J end lost 4 bases, and 21 bases lay between the germline ends. There are 18 residues in the CDR3. In DNA, the CDR3 is TGTGCCAGCAGCTTGGGAGGCGGGGCCAGGTTGGGCACCGGGGAGCTGTTTTTT. Residues: CASSLGGGARLGTGELFF. The full variable domain, in which reference TRBV7-9 and TRBJ2-2 provide the parts outside the CDR3, is DTGVSQNPRHKITKRGQNVTFRCDPISEHNRLYWYRQTLGQGPEFLTYFQNEAQLEKSRLLSDRFSAERPKGSFSTLEIQRTEQGDSAMYLCASSLGGGARLGTGELFFGEGSRLTVL.

The genes are TRBV5-1 and TRBJ1-1; 11 bases agree with TRBD1. Germline CDR1 SGHRS, CDR2 YFSETQ. J was trimmed by 5 bases and V by 6 bases; bases with no gene match: 9. The CDR3 length is 15 residues. The CDR3 nucleotides are TGCGCCAGCAACGACAGGACAGGGGGCTTAACTGAAGCTTTCTTT. Translated: CASNDRTGGLTEAFF.

V is TRBV6-5 and J is TRBJ2-1; D call uncertain. The germline CDR1 and CDR2 sequences are MNHEY and SVGAGI. CDR3 length equals 13 residues. Trimming took off 5 bases at V and 12 bases at J, with 17 bases between the two ends. Here the CDR3 reads CASSPPLQARQFF. DNA for the CDR3: TGTGCCAGCAGTCCCCCCCTCCAGGCGAGGCAGTTCTTC.

This clone appeared a single time. The chain couples TRBV7-2 to TRBJ1-3, with TRBD1 matching over 9 bases. The CDR3 consists of 15 residues. V shed 5 bases and J 3 bases; nucleotides not matched to a gene: 5. The germline gives CDR1 SGHTA, CDR2 FQGNSA. CDR3 loop: CASSPGTGFGNTIYF. In DNA form, the CDR3 reads TGTGCCAGCAGCCCCGGGACAGGGTTTGGAAACACCATATATTTT.

The chain links TRBV5-1 to TRBJ2-5; 7 nucleotides match TRBD2. The CDR3 is 15 amino acids. With 4 bases clipped from V and 3 bases from J, the junction kept 9 bases outside the gene matches. Germline CDR1 and CDR2: SGHRS and YFSETQ. CDR3: CASSPEGGREETQYF. In DNA, the CDR3 is TGCGCCAGCAGCCCCGAGGGAGGGAGGGAAGAGACCCAGTACTTC.

The chain has TRBV9 and TRBJ2-7; TRBD2 matches at 8 bases. CDR3 size: 14 residues. Germline CDR1 SGDLS, CDR2 YYNGEE. V lost 0 bases, J lost 6 bases, and 5 bases stayed unmatched. CDR3 loop: CASSVVAGSFEQYF. The DNA for the CDR3 is TGTGCCAGCAGCGTAGTAGCGGGGAGCTTCGAGCAGTACTTC.

The gene calls are TRBV2 and TRBJ1-4; TRBD1 matches 9 bases. CDR1 is SNHLY and CDR2 is FYNNEI in the germline V gene. The CDR3 extends over 14 amino acids. V gave up 4 bases and J gave up 6 bases; unmatched junction bases: 3. The CDR3 nucleotides read TGTGCCAGCAGTGGCCGGGACAGGGATGAAAAACTGTTTTTT. It specifies CASSGRDRDEKLFF.

The sample holds one count of this clone. The V call is TRBV7-2, the J call TRBJ2-3; no firm D call. Per germline, CDR1 SGHTA and CDR2 FQGNSA. V shed 3 bases and J shed 4 bases, with 2 bases lying between them. There are 11 residues in the CDR3. CDR3 residues: CASSFSDTQYF. The CDR3 coding sequence is TGTGCCAGCAGCTTCTCAGATACGCAGTATTTT.

This chain uses TRBV7-3 with TRBJ2-3; 8 nucleotides line up with TRBD1. The CDR3 spans 14 residues. Germline-derived CDR1 and CDR2 are SGHTA and FQGTGA. The V segment lost 3 bases and the J segment 5 bases; nucleotides outside the gene matches: 4. The CDR3 DNA sequence: TGTGCCAGCAGCTTCAGGGGGCCGGGAGATACGCAGTATTTT. Encoded protein: CASSFRGPGDTQYF.

The chain links TRBV27 to TRBJ1-5; tentatively, D is TRBD1 (6 bases). The CDR3 is made up of 14 amino acids. Trimming pared 3 bases from V and 2 bases from J, leaving 8 bases between. CDR1 is MNHEY, CDR2 SMNVEV, per germline (reference sequence). CDR3 loop: CASSLAGGNQPQHF. CDR3 DNA: TGTGCCAGCAGTTTGGCAGGGGGCAATCAGCCCCAGCATTTT.

V usage is TRBV13 and J usage is TRBJ1-5; tentative D call: TRBD1 (5 bases). V shed 6 bases and J shed 0 bases, with 15 bases lying between them. The CDR3 is made up of 16 amino acids. Germline V gives CDR1 PRHDT, CDR2 FYEKMQ (reference sequence). The CDR3: CASSRGRVSSNQPQHF. The CDR3 region has the DNA TGTGCCAGCAGTCGAGGCAGGGTGAGTAGCAATCAGCCCCAGCATTTT.

The J gene is TRBJ1-4, the V gene TRBV11-2; D is undetermined. Germline CDR1 and CDR2: SGHAT and FQNNGV. This CDR3 contains 13 residues. Trimming shortened V by 6 bases and J by 8 bases, and 13 bases separated the two germline ends. The CDR3 region has the DNA TGTGCCAGCAGACGAAACGAGAACGAAAAACTGTTTTTT. Translating it yields CASRRNENEKLFF.

This clone has more than one count but fewer than ten. CDR3 coding DNA: TGTGCCAGCGTACCGGGGGGAATGACTGAAGCTTTCTTT. Translated: CASVPGGMTEAFF. The J gene is TRBJ1-1, the V gene TRBV6-5; D is possibly TRBD1 (5 bases). V was shortened by 8 bases and J by 5 bases, with 15 bases between the two germline ends. The CDR3 covers 13 residues. CDR1 MNHEY and CDR2 SVGAGI come from the germline V gene.

The chain is built from TRBV13 and TRBJ2-5; 15 bases align to TRBD2. CDR3 size: 17 residues. With 5 bases clipped from V and 2 bases from J, the junction kept 6 bases outside the gene matches. Germline assignment: CDR1 PRHDT and CDR2 FYEKMQ (reference sequence). As DNA, the CDR3 is TGTGCCAGCAGCGCCGAGGGACTAGCGGGGGGACAAGAGACCCAGTACTTC. This translates into CASSAEGLAGGQETQYF.

The rearrangement uses TRBV12-5 and TRBJ1-1, with D unclear. Germline V lookup: CDR1 LGHNT, CDR2 FRNRAP. V shed 5 bases and J shed 4 bases, with 8 bases lying between them. This CDR3 contains 12 residues. The CDR3: CASGPRLTEAFF. CDR3 coding DNA: TGTGCTAGTGGTCCGCGGCTCACTGAAGCTTTCTTT.

The chain recombines TRBV5-4 with TRBJ2-2; 7 bases match TRBD2. Trimming cost V 4 bases and J 7 bases; bases outside gene matches: 10. The CDR3 loop spans 15 amino acids. Germline values: CDR1 SGHNT, CDR2 YYREEE (reference sequence). The DNA of the CDR3 is TGTGCCAGCAGCATTGACATTCTAGCGGACGGGGAGCTGTTTTTT. This codes for CASSIDILADGELFF.

This clone appeared a single time. The rearrangement uses TRBV9 and TRBJ2-1; TRBD2 is a possible D gene (7 bases). This CDR3 is 16 amino acids long. V was cut by 4 bases and J by 2 bases, with 16 bases left in between. CDR1 is SGDLS, CDR2 YYNGEE, per germline. CDR3 sequence: CASSPMGGGAYNEQFF. The CDR3, as DNA: TGTGCCAGCAGCCCAATGGGAGGGGGGGCCTACAATGAGCAGTTCTTC.

In DNA, the CDR3 is TGTGCCATCAGTGAGCTAGCGGGAGGAGGGGATACGCAGTATTTT. Protein product: CAISELAGGGDTQYF. The genes are TRBV10-3 and TRBJ2-3; 11 bases fit TRBD2. Germline V lookup: CDR1 ENHRY, CDR2 SYGVKD. This CDR3 has 15 residues. J lost 6 bases, V lost 2 bases, and 4 bases had no gene match.

The V and J genes are TRBV7-2 and TRBJ2-7, with 8 bases aligning to TRBD1. Per the germline V gene, CDR1 is SGHTA and CDR2 is FQGNSA. The junction had 2 bases not matched to a gene; V was cut back by 3 bases and J by 4 bases. This CDR3 contains 13 residues. CDR3 nucleotide sequence: TGTGCCAGCAGCTTTCGACAGGGGTACGAGCAGTACTTC. It codes for CASSFRQGYEQYF.

The gene calls are TRBV7-2 and TRBJ2-3; 8 nucleotides align to TRBD2. This CDR3 has 16 amino acids. From germline, CDR1 is SGHTA and CDR2 FQGNSA. Trimming took 5 bases from V and 4 from J; bases not matched to a gene: 11. The CDR3 sequence: CASSQRGGPPPDTQYF. The DNA of the CDR3 is TGTGCCAGCAGCCAGCGCGGGGGGCCCCCCCCAGATACGCAGTATTTT.

The DNA of the CDR3 is TGCGCCAGCAGCCAAAGACAGGGTTCAGATACGCAGTATTTT. Amino acid sequence: CASSQRQGSDTQYF. V usage is TRBV4-1 and J usage is TRBJ2-3; 7 bases map to TRBD1. The CDR3 length is 14 residues. Unmatched junction bases numbered 3, after V lost 2 bases and J lost 4 bases. CDR1 and CDR2 (germline): MGHRA, YSYEKL.

The chain joins TRBV27 to TRBJ2-1; 7 positions match TRBD2. Unmatched junction bases numbered 10, after V lost 7 bases and J lost 7 bases. Looked up from germline, CDR1 is MNHEY and CDR2 is SMNVEV (reference sequence). This CDR3 region has 14 residues. CDR3 nucleotide sequence: TGTGCCAGCACCCCTCGCGGGGGAAGGAATGAGCAGTTCTTC. Translation gives CASTPRGGRNEQFF.

The chain combines TRBV11-1 with TRBJ1-1; D may be TRBD1 (5 bases). V lost 3 bases and J lost 2, with 7 bases in between. CDR1 and CDR2 from the germline V gene are SGHAT and FQDESV (reference sequence). The CDR3 length is 13 residues. CDR3 in DNA: TGTGCCAGCAGCTTTGGGACTAACACTGAAGCTTTCTTT. It yields the protein CASSFGTNTEAFF.

J is TRBJ1-2 and V is TRBV2, with D tentatively TRBD1 (5 bases). The CDR3 is 14 amino acids. Trimming removed 3 bases at V and 1 base at J, with 9 bases between. The V gene's germline CDR1 is SNHLY and CDR2 FYNNEI. CDR3 region: CASSEGLLNYGYTF. Written as DNA, the CDR3 is TGTGCCAGCAGTGAGGGGCTGCTTAACTATGGCTACACCTTC. The whole variable domain, filled in from reference TRBV2 and TRBJ1-2, reads EPEVTQTPSHQVTQMGQEVILRCVPISNHLYFYWYRQILGQKVEFLVSFYNNEISEKSEIFDDQFSVERPDGSNFTLKIRSTKLEDSAMYFCASSEGLLNYGYTFGSGTRLTVV.

The count of this clone is one. CDR3 nucleotides: TGTGCCAGCAGCTTTGGGGGACAAAGAATGAACACTGAAGCTTTCTTT. As protein: CASSFGGQRMNTEAFF. The chain is built from TRBV5-5 and TRBJ1-1; D may be TRBD1 (6 bases). Trimming cost V 2 bases and J 0 bases, with 14 bases left between them. Germline CDR1 and CDR2: SGHKS and YYEKEE (reference sequence). This CDR3 spans 16 amino acids.

The gene calls are TRBV29-1 and TRBJ2-5, with TRBD1 identical over 7 bases. The J call may not be correct, given that the DNA end is closer to TRBJ2-7. CDR1 is SQVTM, CDR2 ANQGSEA, per germline. This CDR3 has 14 amino acids. CDR3 DNA sequence: TGCAGCGTTGGTGACAGGGATTTTCCCTACGAGCAGTACTTC. This sequence encodes CSVGDRDFPYEQYF.

The chain is built from TRBV6-4 and TRBJ2-3, with D possibly matching TRBD2 (7 bases). Germline V lookup: CDR1 MRHNA, CDR2 SNTAGT. The V end lost 6 bases, the J end lost 1 base, and 14 bases lay between the germline ends. This CDR3 spans 15 amino acids. The CDR3 sequence is CASSAVGGGTDTQYF. The DNA for the CDR3 is TGTGCCAGCAGCGCGGTAGGGGGGGGCACAGATACGCAGTATTTT.